Listed below are T cell receptor beta chains from one sample, sequenced in a study of identical twins. TCRdb reanalysed the 5' RACE reads using MiXCR and keeps one entry per CDR3 protein. The table has 410,000 or so distinct CDR3 sequences, roughly 20% seen once. Specimen: naive T cells sorted from blood. All receptors derive from a middle-aged man in good health. CDR3s include the opening cysteine and the closing phenylalanine or tryptophan. The order of the fields is clone size, D gene, J gene, V gene, CDR3 protein, CDR3 DNA. D genes are given only for firm matches. Clone size is shown for a subset of rows, as once, few, many or a class of expanded clone.

many	TRBD2	TRBJ2-2	TRBV11-1	CASSLSSSLAGDTGELFF	TGTGCCAGCAGCTTATCCTCAAGTCTAGCGGGAGACACCGGGGAGCTGTTTTTT
few	-	TRBJ2-5	TRBV7-9	CASSLAGAGETQYF	TGTGCCAGCAGCTTAGCGGGAGCAGGCGAGACCCAGTACTTC
-	TRBD1	TRBJ2-3	TRBV29-1	CSVEEIRTGATDTQYF	TGCAGCGTTGAGGAGATAAGGACAGGGGCCACAGATACGCAGTATTTT
many	TRBD1	TRBJ2-3	TRBV12-3/TRBV12-4	CASSSGTEHITSTDTQYF	TGTGCCAGCAGTTCCGGGACAGAGCATATTACTAGCACAGATACGCAGTATTTT
-	TRBD1	TRBJ2-7	TRBV20-1	CSAGQGALEQYF	TGCAGTGCGGGACAGGGGGCGCTTGAGCAGTACTTC
many	-	TRBJ2-3	TRBV21-1	CASSRAHDTQYF	TGTGCCAGCAGCCGCGCCCACGATACGCAGTATTTT
many	-	TRBJ2-7	TRBV7-6	CASSLGDWVASSSYEQYF	TGTGCCAGCAGCTTAGGAGATTGGGTAGCGAGCAGCTCCTACGAGCAGTACTTC
few	TRBD2	TRBJ2-1	TRBV9	CASSVVAAGVEQFF	TGTGCCAGCAGCGTAGTCGCAGCGGGGGTTGAGCAGTTCTTC
many	-	TRBJ2-7	TRBV2	CASSVTGSYEQYF	TGTGCCAGCAGTGTTACGGGGTCCTACGAGCAGTACTTC
-	-	TRBJ1-5	TRBV27	CASNPGSVGNQPQHF	TGTGCCAGCAATCCGGGGTCTGTTGGCAATCAGCCCCAGCATTTT
-	-	TRBJ2-1	TRBV28	CASSLKGPYNEQFF	TGTGCCAGCAGTTTAAAGGGCCCCTACAATGAGCAGTTCTTC
few	TRBD1	TRBJ1-2	TRBV25-1	CASSERRGRGYTF	TGTGCCAGCAGTGAACGCAGGGGGCGCGGCTACACCTTC
few	TRBD2	TRBJ2-3	TRBV5-1	CASRASGISADTQYF	TGCGCCAGCAGGGCTAGCGGGATCTCCGCGGATACGCAGTATTTT
-	TRBD1	TRBJ2-2	TRBV4-1	CASSRDRGQDTGELFF	TGCGCCAGCAGCCGGGACAGGGGGCAGGACACCGGGGAGCTGTTTTTT
-	-	TRBJ2-5	TRBV7-2	CASSPDQVETQYF	TGTGCCAGCAGCCCGGACCAGGTGGAGACCCAGTACTTC
few	-	TRBJ2-5	TRBV12-3/TRBV12-4	CASSSRGGLETQYF	TGTGCCAGCAGTTCCCGAGGGGGTTTGGAGACCCAGTACTTC
-	-	TRBJ2-7	TRBV28	CASMGTYEQYF	TGTGCCAGCATGGGCACCTACGAGCAGTACTTC
few	TRBD2	TRBJ2-1	TRBV4-3	CASSQYALPLSGGYNEQFF	TGCGCCAGCAGCCAATATGCCCTTCCCCTTTCGGGGGGGTACAATGAGCAGTTCTTC
-	-	TRBJ1-5	TRBV7-2	CASSSPVGHNQPQHF	TGTGCCAGCAGCTCCCCGGTGGGGCACAATCAGCCCCAGCATTTT
many	-	TRBJ1-1	TRBV30	CAWSRDNSGNTEAFF	TGTGCCTGGAGCCGAGACAACTCGGGGAACACTGAAGCTTTCTTT
-	TRBD1	TRBJ2-5	TRBV15	CATSRGADRGAQETQYF	TGTGCCACCAGCAGAGGCGCGGACAGGGGGGCTCAAGAGACCCAGTACTTC
-	-	TRBJ2-1	TRBV24-1	CATSDTDGYNEQFF	TGTGCCACCAGTGATACAGACGGGTACAATGAGCAGTTCTTC
-	TRBD2	TRBJ2-7	TRBV20-1	CSATLLAGVDEQYF	TGCAGTGCTACCTTACTAGCGGGAGTCGACGAGCAGTACTTC
few	TRBD2	TRBJ2-3	TRBV15	CATSPTSGSKNTQYF	TGTGCCACCAGCCCCACCAGCGGGAGCAAAAATACGCAGTATTTT